This T cell receptor beta chain emerged from a study of T-cell memory formation after mild COVID-19. Background on the study: Clusters of TCRs were largely donor specific.

TCR alpha and TCR beta cDNA libraries carrying sample barcodes and UMIs came from 5'RACE with constant-segment primers. TCRdb itself ran the 5' RACE reads through MiXCR, one entry per CDR3 protein. The sample lists roughly 350,000 distinct CDR3 sequences, more than 20% occurring once. This CDR3 has 15 residues. The V gene end was trimmed by 4 bases and the J gene end by 8 bases; junction bases not matched to a gene: 13. The V gene's germline CDR1 is SGHTA and CDR2 FQGTGA. General study points: Pre-infection memory held some responding clones, suggesting pre-existing cross-reactive T cells responded. Contracting CD4+ clones sat mainly in CM and EM; CD8+ in EMRA.

This clonotype was seen many times. Its antigen is as yet unknown. The V call is TRBV7-3, the J call TRBJ1-2; 7 bases map to TRBD1. The sequenced material came from PBMCs or a T cell subset sorted from them (not recorded which). The source of this sequence is an adult woman who had mild COVID-19 (a few samples of this study predate the infection). Cell type and time point are not known. The CDR3 is CASSSKTGPVGGYTF. The CDR3 DNA follows: TGTGCCAGCAGCTCCAAGACAGGGCCCGTCGGGGGCTACACCTTC.